This T cell receptor beta chain was sequenced in a study of technical replicates of blood from a few donors. Per germline, CDR1 SQVTM and CDR2 ANQGSEA. This CDR3 is 15 amino acids long. V was cut by 1 base and J by 4 bases, with 16 bases left in between. This table comes from immunoSEQ multiplex PCR, and its TCRdb copy is limited to in-frame clones, with some not included. The sample comprises 70,000 to 95,000 clones, approximately 97% of which are singletons, and under 0.3% rests with the top ten. The count of this clone is one. Sequenced material: T cells isolated from PBMCs. The gene calls are TRBV29-1 and TRBJ2-5; tentative D call: TRBD2 (6 bases). The receptor's source is a human donor in good health. This CDR3 is CSVEAGSYGGETQYF. The CDR3, as DNA: TGCAGCGTTGAAGCCGGGAGCTATGGAGGAGAGACCCAGTACTTC. The entire variable domain, with the rest obtained from reference TRBV29-1 and TRBJ2-5, is as follows: SAVISQKPSRDICQRGTSLTIQCQVDSQVTMMFWYRQQPGQSLTLIATANQGSEATYESGFVIDKFPISRPNLTFSTLTVSNMSPEDSSIYLCSVEAGSYGGETQYFGPGTRLLVL.